The 24 T cell receptor beta chains below were found in one sample sequenced in a study of circulating CD8 cells and anti-PD-1 response in melanoma. Live CD3+CD8+TCRalphabeta+ cells were sorted into four subsets by PD-1 and/or TIGIT. Using approximately 16 ng of total RNA, TCR libraries were made with the QIAseq Immune Repertoire TCR panel. A single record per CDR3 protein comes from TCRdb applying MiXCR to the reads. This sample has approximately 1,200 distinct CDR3 sequences; around 7% occur once, and the top ten carry roughly 16%. This specimen consisted of CD8+ T cells from PBMCs, obtained at baseline or after one month of anti-PD-1 therapy (not recorded which). The source is a human donor with melanoma.

This clonotype is judged large. The chain joins TRBV28 to TRBJ2-7; D might be TRBD1 (6 bases). Trimming took off 6 bases at V and 4 bases at J, with 10 bases between the two ends. The CDR3 is made up of 12 amino acids. Per the germline V gene, CDR1 is MDHEN and CDR2 is SYDVKM. CDR3 in amino acids: CASSLQGYEQYF. The CDR3 nucleotides are TGTGCCAGCAGCCTTCAGGGGTACGAGCAGTACTTC.

Notes on this clonotype: This may arise from a read error, as a much more abundant clone is one base away. This chain joins TRBV13 and TRBJ2-1; 12 bases are shared with TRBD2. The CDR3 runs to 15 residues. Germline assignment: CDR1 PRHDT and CDR2 FYEKMQ (reference sequence). After removal of 4 bases from V and 4 bases from J, the junction contained 2 bases not matched to a gene. The DNA of the CDR3 is TGTGCCAGCAGCTCACTAGCGGGAGGATACAATGAGCAGTTCTTC. This gives the protein CASSSLAGGYNEQFF.

This clonotype is deemed medium-sized. The chain employs TRBV9 and TRBJ2-3; 10 bases match TRBD2. This CDR3 is 16 amino acids long. Per the germline V gene, CDR1 is SGDLS and CDR2 is YYNGEE. V lost 2 bases and J lost 5; bases outside the gene matches: 8. The CDR3 loop reads CASSVWTSGREDTQYF. The CDR3 DNA reads TGTGCCAGCAGCGTTTGGACTAGCGGAAGAGAAGATACGCAGTATTTT.

This clonotype is large (0.1 to 1%). V gene TRBV7-3 combines with J gene TRBJ2-7; 10 nucleotides match TRBD1. Germline V gene sequence: CDR1 SGHTA, CDR2 FQGTGA. V dropped 5 bases and J dropped 7; count of bases not matched to a gene: 5. CDR3 length: 13 residues. Written as DNA, the CDR3 is TGTGCCAGCAGCCGGGGACAGGGGAGGGAGCAGTACTTC. Translated: CASSRGQGREQYF.

This clonotype was recorded a few times. Given a much more abundant clone one base away, this may be a read error. The rearrangement links TRBV28 to TRBJ2-6; D remains unclear. This CDR3 is built from 13 residues. Germline CDR1 MDHEN, CDR2 SYDVKM. V was clipped by 3 bases and J by 5 bases, with 5 bases between them. In DNA form, the CDR3 reads TGTGCCAGCAGTTTTGCCAGGGCCAACGTCCTGACTTTC. Translating gives CASSFARANVLTF.

By share of the sample, this clonotype is medium-sized (0.01 to 0.1%). This chain uses TRBV28 with TRBJ2-3; D is possibly TRBD1 (6 bases). CDR1 is MDHEN, CDR2 SYDVKM, per germline. The V gene lost 6 bases and the J gene lost 8 bases, with 15 bases spanning the gap. The CDR3 extends over 13 amino acids. The CDR3 region is CASRSSGVGTQYF. CDR3 DNA sequence: TGTGCCAGCAGAAGTTCAGGGGTCGGTACGCAGTATTTT.

Sample share makes this clonotype large. The J gene is TRBJ1-1, the V gene TRBV28; D gene ambiguous. V shed 2 bases and J shed 0 bases, with 7 bases lying between them. From germline, CDR1 is MDHEN and CDR2 SYDVKM. CDR3 size: 14 residues. This chain's CDR3 is CASSLAELNTEAFF. The CDR3 DNA reads TGTGCCAGCAGTTTAGCAGAGTTGAACACTGAAGCTTTCTTT.

This clonotype is judged large. This chain connects TRBV29-1 to TRBJ1-1; maybe TRBD1 (6 bases). Between the trimmed V and J ends, which lost 7 bases and 1 base, there was a span of 13 bases. This CDR3 has 13 residues. Germline V gene lookup returns CDR1 SQVTM and CDR2 ANQGSEA. For the CDR3, the DNA is TGCAGCGCCCAGGGGAGGGGGAACACTGAAGCTTTCTTT. Translation gives CSAQGRGNTEAFF.

By share of the sample, this clonotype is medium-sized. This chain uses TRBV9 with TRBJ1-2; D is uncertain. V was trimmed by 0 bases and J by 7 bases, leaving 13 bases between them. The CDR3 spans 14 residues. Germline CDR1 and CDR2: SGDLS and YYNGEE. The CDR3 region has the DNA TGTGCCAGCAGCGTAGGGTCTGGGGTGACTGGCTACACCTTC. As protein: CASSVGSGVTGYTF.

This clonotype is classed as large (0.1 to 1%). The chain uses TRBV25-1 and TRBJ2-3; possibly TRBD1 or TRBD2 for D (6 bases each). Per the germline V gene, CDR1 is MGHDK and CDR2 is SYGVNS. This CDR3 spans 13 amino acids. Trimming removed 6 bases from V and 5 bases from J, with 12 bases in between. The CDR3 sequence: CASRPGGKDTQYF. The DNA for the CDR3 is TGTGCCAGCAGGCCCGGGGGCAAAGATACGCAGTATTTT.

This clonotype is large within its sample. The V gene is TRBV25-1, the J gene TRBJ2-7; D gene uncertain. This CDR3 is 13 amino acids long. Trimming shortened V by 4 bases and J by 3 bases, and 10 bases separated the two germline ends. Germline assignment: CDR1 MGHDK and CDR2 SYGVNS. This CDR3 reads CASSAPKYYEQYF. For the CDR3, the DNA is TGTGCCAGCAGTGCGCCCAAGTACTACGAGCAGTACTTC.

In this sample, this clonotype is medium-sized (0.01 to 0.1%). J is TRBJ2-7 and V is TRBV21-1. TRBV21-1 is described as a pseudogene. This CDR3 spans 11 amino acids. The CDR3 reads CASSEDSSQYF. The CDR3 DNA sequence: TGTGCCAGCAGCGAAGACAGTTCGCAGTACTTC.

By share, this clonotype counts as medium-sized (0.01 to 0.1%). The chain joins TRBV28 to TRBJ2-1; D unclear. CDR1 and CDR2 from the germline V gene are MDHEN and SYDVKM. The V end was cut by 6 bases, the J end by 8 bases, with 17 bases between. This CDR3 contains 14 residues. The CDR3 spells CASSLRQSRDEQFF. The CDR3 DNA is TGTGCCAGCAGCCTTCGACAATCACGGGATGAGCAGTTCTTC.

This clonotype qualifies as medium-sized. The V call is TRBV7-8, the J call TRBJ2-3; D gene ambiguous. Germline lookup yields CDR1 SGHVS and CDR2 FQNEAQ. The germline V and J ends were trimmed by 2 bases and 5 bases, with 8 bases remaining between them. The CDR3 extends over 13 amino acids. DNA of the CDR3: TGTGCCAGCAGCTTAATAGCCGGAGATACGCAGTATTTT. Translating gives CASSLIAGDTQYF.

As regards this clonotype: This may come from a read error, since a much larger clone is one base off. J is TRBJ2-7 and V is TRBV2; D tentatively fits TRBD1 or TRBD2 (5 bases each). CDR3 length equals 12 residues. Germline V gives CDR1 SNHLY, CDR2 FYNNEI. Trimming stripped 8 bases from V and 6 bases from J, with 14 bases between. The CDR3, as DNA: TGTGCCAGCGGCCCGGGGCCCCTCGAGCAGTACTTC. As protein: CASGPGPLEQYF.

Relative to its sample, this clonotype is large. V is TRBV27 and J is TRBJ2-3; 8 bases map to TRBD2. This CDR3 contains 18 residues. The trim removed 2 bases at V and 1 base at J, leaving 11 bases unmatched. Germline V gene lookup returns CDR1 MNHEY and CDR2 SMNVEV (reference sequence). CDR3 sequence: CASSLQIPSGLGTDTQYF. The CDR3 coding sequence is TGTGCCAGCAGTTTACAGATTCCTAGCGGGCTCGGCACAGATACGCAGTATTTT.

The sample holds one count of this clonotype. A read error is likely, as this CDR3 ends without the conserved phenylalanine or tryptophan. The DNA is left out, because the CDR3 cannot be placed on it with certainty; the CDR3 is given as TCRdb lists it. The CDR3: CASGPVVGEQCS. The chain recombines TRBV12-5 with TRBJ2-1. Per the germline V gene, CDR1 is LGHNT and CDR2 is FRNRAP. The CDR3 length is 12 residues, termini included.

By sample share, this clonotype is medium-sized. V and J are TRBV24-1 and TRBJ2-3; TRBD2 agrees at 10 bases. Germline V gene data show CDR1 as KGHDR and CDR2 as SFDVKD. The CDR3 is made up of 15 amino acids. V shed 4 bases and J 4 bases; nucleotides not matched to a gene: 4. As DNA, the CDR3 is TGTGCCACCAGTGAACTAGCGGGATCAGCAGATACGCAGTATTTT. The encoded protein is CATSELAGSADTQYF.

A word on this clonotype: At one boundary the junction diverges from the germline segment, which might be a read error. The chain carries TRBV2 and TRBJ2-1; D is possibly TRBD1 or TRBD2 (5 bases each). The CDR3 is 18 residues long. Germline-derived CDR1 and CDR2 are SNHLY and FYNNEI. CDR3 in amino acids: CASSEGGAKGASYNKQFF. The CDR3 region has the DNA TGTGCCAGCAGTGAAGGAGGGGCTAAGGGCGCCTCCTACAATAAGCAGTTCTTC.

By proportion, this clonotype is medium-sized. This chain connects TRBV14 to TRBJ2-5, with D hard to call. Per germline, CDR1 SGHDN and CDR2 FVKESK. This CDR3 is 12 amino acids long. Trimming removed 4 bases at V and 4 bases at J, with 7 bases between. CDR3 DNA: TGTGCCAGCAGCCCCCCGGGAGAGACCCAGTACTTC. It codes for CASSPPGETQYF.

This clonotype was counted a few times. A clone one base away is much larger, so this may be a read error. V and J are TRBV20-1 and TRBJ2-7; possibly TRBD1 for D (6 bases). The length of the CDR3 is 12 residues. Germline V CDR1 and CDR2: DFQATT, SNEGSKA (reference sequence). The CDR3, as DNA: TGCGGTGCCCGGGACACCTCCTACGAGCAGTACTTC. Its translation is CGARDTSYEQYF.

This clonotype is medium-sized (0.01 to 0.1%) in the sample. The CDR3, as DNA: TGTGCCACCAGTGAGGCACAGGGGAACACTGAAGCTTTCTTT. It translates to CATSEAQGNTEAFF. The J gene is TRBJ1-1, the V gene TRBV24-1, with D possibly matching TRBD1 (6 bases). V was cut by 4 bases and J by 1 base, with 9 bases left in between. The V gene's germline CDR1 is KGHDR and CDR2 SFDVKD. This CDR3 is 14 amino acids long.

This clonotype is judged large (0.1 to 1%). V is TRBV3-1 and J is TRBJ2-1; tentatively, D is TRBD1 or TRBD2 (5 bases each). V was trimmed by 4 bases and J by 9 bases, leaving 10 bases between them. CDR1 is LGHDT and CDR2 is YNNKEL in the germline V gene (reference sequence). CDR3 length: 12 amino acids. The CDR3 nucleotides read TGTGCCAGCAGCCGGACTGGGACTGAGCAGTTCTTC. Its protein is CASSRTGTEQFF.

The chain couples TRBV21-1 to TRBJ2-5; the listed D gene, TRBD1, was not tested against the DNA. TRBV21-1 is flagged as a pseudogene. This CDR3 has 16 amino acids. The CDR3 spells CASSSPWVRGCATLYF. The CDR3 nucleotides read TGTGCCAGCAGCTCGCCTTGGGTCAGGGGATGTGCGACCCTGTACTTC.